Below are 23 T cell receptor beta chains sequenced from a single sample in a study of blood T cell repertoires in COVID-19. Method: immunoSEQ multiplex PCR; TCRdb's copy keeps in-frame clones and lacks some. The repertoire holds 140,000 to 150,000 clones, with approximately 88% as singletons. Sequences were obtained from PBMCs or T cells enriched from blood (not recorded which). These receptors were taken from a young woman with acute COVID-19.

The rearrangement uses TRBV2 and TRBJ1-5; 8 nucleotides agree with TRBD1. The CDR3 consists of 14 residues. The ends lost 5 bases at V and 1 base at J; junction bases unmatched: 1. CDR1 and CDR2 (germline): SNHLY, FYNNEI. The CDR3 bases are TGTGCCAGCAGTCAGGGGGCCAGCAATCAGCCCCAGCATTTT. Its protein is CASSQGASNQPQHF.

The chain recombines TRBV5-1 with TRBJ2-1; 9 nucleotides match TRBD1. The CDR3 extends over 15 amino acids. V dropped 3 bases and J dropped 7; count of bases not matched to a gene: 8. Looked up from germline, CDR1 is SGHRS and CDR2 is YFSETQ. CDR3 nucleotide sequence: TGCGCCAGCAGCTGGGGGGACAGGGATAAGAATGAGCAGTTCTTC. Encoded protein: CASSWGDRDKNEQFF.

V usage is TRBV5-4 and J usage is TRBJ2-6, with TRBD1 identical over 7 bases. Germline assignment: CDR1 SGHNT and CDR2 YYREEE (reference sequence). Unmatched junction bases numbered 5, after V lost 0 bases and J lost 2 bases. CDR3 length: 17 amino acids. The CDR3 bases are TGTGCCAGCAGCTTGGTAGGACAGGCTGCTGGGGCCAACGTCCTGACTTTC. Translation gives CASSLVGQAAGANVLTF.

V is TRBV28 and J is TRBJ2-3; 11 bases are shared with TRBD2. Germline V gene sequence: CDR1 MDHEN, CDR2 SYDVKM. The CDR3 is 19 residues long. V shed 3 bases and J 2 bases; nucleotides not matched to a gene: 13. Here the CDR3 reads CASSFGLPTSGSLTDTQYF. CDR3 bases: TGTGCCAGCAGTTTTGGACTCCCAACTAGCGGGAGCCTCACAGATACGCAGTATTTT.

This clone has a single count. The V call is TRBV7-2, the J call TRBJ2-1, with 12 bases lining up with TRBD2. V shed 0 bases and J 0 bases; nucleotides not matched to a gene: 12. The germline gives CDR1 SGHTA, CDR2 FQGNSA. The CDR3 sequence is 21 residues long. CDR3 amino acids: CASSLAGGLAGSLSSYNEQFF. CDR3 DNA: TGTGCCAGCAGCTTAGCTGGAGGACTAGCGGGGTCCCTTAGCTCCTACAATGAGCAGTTCTTC.

The chain employs TRBV6-2 or TRBV6-3 and TRBJ1-1; 8 nucleotides match TRBD1. Germline V gene lookup returns CDR1 MNHEY and CDR2 SVGEGT. There are 15 residues in the CDR3. Trimming at V came to 6 bases and at J to 5 bases, leaving 11 bases not matched to a gene. CDR3 coding DNA: TGTGCCAGCAGCGTAACCCAGGGGGCGCCGACTGAAGCTTTCTTT. It codes for CASSVTQGAPTEAFF.

The rearrangement links TRBV2 to TRBJ2-5; D call uncertain. The CDR3 spans 14 residues. Germline CDR1 and CDR2: SNHLY and FYNNEI. The V gene lost 3 bases and the J gene lost 1 base, with 9 bases spanning the gap. The CDR3 sequence is CASSDTSSQETQYF. The CDR3 nucleotides read TGTGCCAGCAGTGATACGTCTAGCCAAGAGACCCAGTACTTC.

The chain combines TRBV18 with TRBJ2-5; D remains unclear. V lost 2 bases, J lost 3 bases, and 10 bases lay in between. CDR3 size: 14 residues. Germline CDR1 reads KGHSH; CDR2 reads LQKENI. The CDR3: CASSPAGSEETQYF. The DNA for the CDR3 is TGTGCCAGCTCACCAGCAGGTTCCGAAGAGACCCAGTACTTC.

This sequence joins TRBV28 and TRBJ1-3; D remains ambiguous. The ends were cut back, 3 bases at V and 0 bases at J, with 12 bases in the middle. CDR3 length: 16 amino acids. Germline V CDR1 and CDR2: MDHEN, SYDVKM. The CDR3, as DNA: TGTGCCAGCAGTTTCGGTCCCGTTAGCTCTGGAAACACCATATATTTT. As protein: CASSFGPVSSGNTIYF. The whole variable domain, remainder taken from reference TRBV28 and TRBJ1-3, is DVKVTQSSRYLVKRTGEKVFLECVQDMDHENMFWYRQDPGLGLRLIYFSYDVKMKEKGDIPEGYSVSREKKERFSLILESASTNQTSMYLCASSFGPVSSGNTIYFGEGSWLTVV.

The chain links TRBV7-2 to TRBJ2-7, with a weak D call TRBD2 (5 bases). This CDR3 has 15 amino acids. V lost 1 base and J 2 bases, leaving 12 bases between the germline ends. Germline V gene lookup returns CDR1 SGHTA and CDR2 FQGNSA. Here the CDR3 reads CASSLVGGLTYEQYF. CDR3 in DNA: TGTGCCAGCAGCTTAGTAGGCGGACTGACCTACGAGCAGTACTTC.

The gene calls are TRBV28 and TRBJ2-1; tentatively, D is TRBD2 (5 bases). Trimming stripped 10 bases from V and 6 bases from J, with 10 bases between. This CDR3 has 11 amino acids. Germline-derived CDR1 and CDR2 are MDHEN and SYDVKM. CDR3 amino acids: CATDRGNEQFF. CDR3 coding DNA: TGTGCCACGGACCGGGGCAATGAGCAGTTCTTC.

The chain combines TRBV7-2 with TRBJ2-7; D perhaps matches TRBD1 (6 bases). V was cut by 6 bases and J by 2 bases, with 11 bases left in between. Germline V gene lookup returns CDR1 SGHTA and CDR2 FQGNSA. This CDR3 comprises 13 residues. The CDR3 DNA sequence: TGTGCCAGCAGTCGTGGGACACCCTACGAGCAGTACTTC. It is translated as CASSRGTPYEQYF.

The chain employs TRBV25-1 and TRBJ1-2, with 7 nucleotides matching TRBD1. This CDR3 is built from 13 residues. Germline V gene sequence: CDR1 MGHDK, CDR2 SYGVNS. V gave up 4 bases and J gave up 3 bases; unmatched junction bases: 2. CDR3 bases: TGTGCCAGCAGTGGACAGGGCTACTATGGCTACACCTTC. Translation: CASSGQGYYGYTF.

The chain links TRBV18 to TRBJ1-4, with D perhaps TRBD1 (5 bases). With 1 base removed from V and 3 bases from J, the gap between germline ends came to 6 bases. The CDR3 loop spans 14 amino acids. Germline V gene data show CDR1 as KGHSH and CDR2 as LQKENI. The DNA for the CDR3 is TGTGCCAGCTCACCACAGGGGTCTAATGAAAAACTGTTTTTT. Its protein is CASSPQGSNEKLFF.

This sequence joins TRBV10-3 and TRBJ2-1, with D possibly TRBD2 on 7 matching bases. In germline, CDR1 is ENHRY, CDR2 SYGVKD. CDR3 size: 15 residues. The V gene lost 10 bases and the J gene lost 4 bases, with 20 bases spanning the gap. The DNA for the CDR3 is TGTGCCACCGCTCGGGGGGCTAGCGTTTACAATGAGCAGTTCTTC. Protein product: CATARGASVYNEQFF.

This clone was seen a few times. The rearrangement uses TRBV20-1 and TRBJ2-1; 11 nucleotides line up with TRBD2. Germline-derived CDR1 and CDR2 are DFQATT and SNEGSKA (reference sequence). The CDR3 contains 14 residues. The V segment lost 3 bases and the J segment 3 bases; nucleotides outside the gene matches: 1. CDR3 DNA sequence: TGCAGTGCTAGTCTAGCGGGGGGCTACAATGAGCAGTTCTTC. It codes for CSASLAGGYNEQFF.

This chain joins TRBV3-1 (or the pseudogene TRBV3-2) and TRBJ2-7; 7 nucleotides match TRBD1. This CDR3 contains 15 residues. After removal of 0 bases from V and 4 bases from J, the junction contained 6 bases not matched to a gene. Germline assignment: CDR1 LGHDT and CDR2 YNNKEL (reference sequence). CDR3 sequence reads: CASSQDSGTEYEQYF. DNA for the CDR3: TGTGCCAGCAGCCAAGATTCAGGGACAGAATACGAGCAGTACTTC.

This clone was counted once. The chain recombines TRBV3-1 (or the pseudogene TRBV3-2) with TRBJ2-1; no firm D call. The CDR3 contains 12 residues. The germline V gene encodes CDR1 LGHDT and CDR2 YNNKEL (reference sequence). Trimming took off 1 base at V and 9 bases at J, with 7 bases between the two ends. CDR3 in amino acids: CASSQGVSEQFF. CDR3 nucleotides: TGTGCCAGCAGCCAAGGAGTTAGTGAGCAGTTCTTC.

The chain is built from TRBV7-9 and TRBJ2-1; 9 nucleotides line up with TRBD1. Germline V gene sequence: CDR1 SEHNR, CDR2 FQNEAQ (reference sequence). This CDR3 spans 15 amino acids. Trimming cost V 5 bases and J 7 bases; bases outside gene matches: 9. CDR3 nucleotides: TGTGCCAGCAGCCAACCGGGACAGGGCTGGAATGAGCAGTTCTTC. This encodes CASSQPGQGWNEQFF.

This sequence joins TRBV28 and TRBJ2-7; D unclear. This CDR3 is built from 12 residues. Per the germline V gene, CDR1 is MDHEN and CDR2 is SYDVKM. V lost 6 bases, J lost 0 bases, and 6 bases lay in between. CDR3 in amino acids: CASRESSYEQYF. Here the CDR3 DNA reads TGTGCCAGCAGGGAGAGCTCCTACGAGCAGTACTTC.

The rearrangement links TRBV9 to TRBJ2-3; TRBD2 matches 11 bases. CDR3 size: 19 residues. Trimming at V came to 4 bases and at J to 0 bases, leaving 13 bases not matched to a gene. Germline lookup yields CDR1 SGDLS and CDR2 YYNGEE. Here the CDR3 DNA reads TGTGCCAGCAGCCACACCTTCTCCGGGACTAGCGGTAGCACAGATACGCAGTATTTT. Translated, it gives CASSHTFSGTSGSTDTQYF.

The chain links TRBV7-9 to TRBJ1-1; possibly TRBD1 for D (5 bases). The CDR3 runs 13 residues. Trimming took 5 bases from V and 3 from J, leaving 10 bases between them. CDR1 and CDR2 (germline): SEHNR, FQNEAQ (reference sequence). The CDR3 here is CASSLGGDTEAFF. The CDR3 DNA reads TGTGCCAGCAGCCTGGGGGGTGACACTGAAGCTTTCTTT.

This chain joins TRBV28 and TRBJ1-5, with 7 positions matching TRBD1. The CDR3 extends over 14 amino acids. The V segment lost 6 bases and the J segment 2 bases; nucleotides outside the gene matches: 4. The germline V gene has CDR1 MDHEN and CDR2 SYDVKM. The CDR3 sequence is CASRYGQGNQPQHF. The CDR3, as DNA: TGTGCCAGCAGATACGGACAGGGCAATCAGCCCCAGCATTTT.